Below are 22 T cell receptor beta chains sequenced from a single sample in a study of shared clonotypes between healthy human individuals. Sequenced by immunoSEQ multiplex PCR; TCRdb stores in-frame clones only, minus some. This sample carries approximately 500,000 clones, around 96% of them seen once, and the ten largest clones take roughly 0.06%. Material: naive CD4+ T cells sorted from blood. The subset here: CD45RA+ positively selected. The receptors here all came from a woman in her twenties or thirties in good health.

The chain has TRBV21-1 and TRBJ2-7; the listed D gene, TRBD2, was not tested against the DNA. TRBV21-1 constitutes a pseudogene. The CDR3 spans 18 residues. Written as DNA, the CDR3 is TGTGCCAGCAGCAAAGCGCTTTCGGCGGGAGCTGCTGCCTACGAGCAGTACTTC. It encodes CASSKALSAGAAAYEQYF.

The chain uses TRBV25-1 and TRBJ2-5; no definite D call. The J call may be in error: the DNA end matches TRBJ2-7 better. The CDR3 is 10 amino acids. Germline loops: CDR1 MGHDK, CDR2 SYGVNS. The CDR3 spells CASRGYEQYF. Written as DNA, the CDR3 is TGTGCCAGCAGGGGCTACGAGCAGTACTTC.

V and J are TRBV2 and TRBJ1-3; D is ambiguous. V dropped 4 bases and J dropped 0 bases, with 10 bases sitting between them. Germline values: CDR1 SNHLY, CDR2 FYNNEI. The CDR3 runs 15 residues. In DNA, the CDR3 is TGTGCCAGCAGTGTGGGCGCTACCTCTGGAAACACCATATATTTT. It translates to CASSVGATSGNTIYF.

The DNA for the CDR3 is TGTGCCAGCAGTTTAGACAGATACACTGAAGCTTTCTTT. This encodes CASSLDRYTEAFF. The chain couples TRBV28 to TRBJ1-1; possibly TRBD1 for D (5 bases). Germline-derived CDR1 and CDR2 are MDHEN and SYDVKM. V lost 2 bases and J 3 bases, leaving 7 bases between the germline ends. The CDR3 spans 13 residues.

The chain is built from TRBV7-9 and TRBJ2-7, with 9 nucleotides matching TRBD2. V lost 4 bases and J lost 6; bases outside the gene matches: 16. The CDR3 extends over 17 amino acids. Germline CDR1 and CDR2: SEHNR and FQNEAQ (reference sequence). In nucleotides, the CDR3 is TGTGCCAGCAGCTCCGGCCCACGCGGGACTAGCCTCTCCGAGCAGTACTTC. Amino acid sequence: CASSSGPRGTSLSEQYF.

The rearrangement links TRBV5-4 to TRBJ2-7; perhaps TRBD2 as D (6 bases). CDR3 length: 16 amino acids. The ends were cut back, 4 bases at V and 3 bases at J, with 20 bases in the middle. Germline loops: CDR1 SGHNT, CDR2 YYREEE (reference sequence). CDR3 amino acids: CASSRGTPAALYEQYF. The CDR3 DNA follows: TGTGCCAGCAGCCGCGGGACTCCGGCCGCCCTCTACGAGCAGTACTTC.

The chain has TRBV19 and TRBJ2-2; TRBD2 is a possible D gene (6 bases). V gave up 1 base and J gave up 7 bases, with 16 bases separating them. Germline V gene data show CDR1 as LNHDA and CDR2 as SQIVND (reference sequence). The CDR3 is 16 amino acids. CDR3 coding DNA: TGTGCCAGTAGTATAGCGGTTGGGAGGCTCGGCGGGGAGCTGTTTTTT. Its protein product is CASSIAVGRLGGELFF.

CDR3 bases: TGCGCCAGCAGCCAAGTAGGGGCAGGGATAATCGAAAAACTGTTTTTT. It is translated as CASSQVGAGIIEKLFF. J is TRBJ1-4 and V is TRBV4-1, with TRBD1 as a possible D gene (5 bases). Trimming removed 1 base from V and 8 bases from J, with 17 bases in between. The germline gives CDR1 MGHRA, CDR2 YSYEKL. CDR3 length: 16 residues.

The chain uses TRBV9 and TRBJ2-1; TRBD2 agrees at 10 bases. Germline lookup yields CDR1 SGDLS and CDR2 YYNGEE. This CDR3 region has 18 residues. V gave up 0 bases and J gave up 1 base; unmatched junction bases: 7. CDR3 sequence (DNA): TGTGCCAGCAGCGTAGAGGCTAGCGGGAGCATTTCCTACAATGAGCAGTTCTTC. This encodes CASSVEASGSISYNEQFF. The full variable domain, in which reference TRBV9 and TRBJ2-1 provide the parts outside the CDR3, is DSGVTQTPKHLITATGQRVTLRCSPRSGDLSVYWYQQSLDQGLQFLIQYYNGEERAKGNILERFSAQQFPDLHSELNLSSLELGDSALYFCASSVEASGSISYNEQFFGPGTRLTVL.

V usage is TRBV30 and J usage is TRBJ2-5; D is possibly TRBD1 (6 bases). CDR1 and CDR2 from the germline V gene are GTSNPN and SVGIG (reference sequence). CDR3 length: 13 residues. The V end was cut by 0 bases, the J end by 4 bases, with 9 bases between. In DNA, the CDR3 is TGTGCCTGGAGTGTCTCAGGGGCAGAGACCCAGTACTTC. Residues: CAWSVSGAETQYF.

The chain is built from TRBV28 and TRBJ1-2; TRBD1 aligns across 8 bases. The germline CDR1 and CDR2 sequences are MDHEN and SYDVKM. The V and J ends lost 5 bases and 4 bases, in that order; junction bases with no gene match: 6. The CDR3 contains 14 residues. CDR3 in DNA: TGTGCCAGCAGTCTATCGACAGGGGTCTATGGCTACACCTTC. It translates to CASSLSTGVYGYTF.

The chain is built from TRBV28 and TRBJ2-7, with D possibly being TRBD1 (5 bases). V was trimmed by 1 base and J by 3 bases, leaving 10 bases between them. The CDR3 has 14 residues. Germline CDR1 MDHEN, CDR2 SYDVKM. The CDR3 region is CASSLSRQLYEQYF. The CDR3 bases are TGTGCCAGCAGTTTATCCCGACAGCTCTACGAGCAGTACTTC.

The V and J genes are TRBV6-6 and TRBJ2-3; TRBD1 matches 10 bases. V lost 6 bases to trimming and J lost 6 bases; unmatched junction nucleotides: 9. Germline V gene sequence: CDR1 MNHNY, CDR2 SVGAGI (reference sequence). The CDR3 runs 15 residues. CDR3 residues: CASSTPGQGWDTQYF. The CDR3, as DNA: TGTGCCAGCAGCACACCGGGACAGGGGTGGGATACGCAGTATTTT.

The chain links TRBV28 to TRBJ1-1; D perhaps matches TRBD1 (5 bases). The germline CDR1 and CDR2 sequences are MDHEN and SYDVKM. This CDR3 is 14 amino acids long. Trimming took off 6 bases at V and 7 bases at J, with 18 bases between the two ends. CDR3 protein: CASRPEGRHREAFF. The CDR3 bases are TGTGCCAGCAGACCCGAGGGGAGGCACCGTGAAGCTTTCTTT.

This rearrangement joins TRBV28 to TRBJ2-5; D assignment may be TRBD1 or TRBD2 (5 bases each). This CDR3 comprises 15 residues. V was trimmed by 3 bases and J by 5 bases, leaving 16 bases between them. Germline-derived CDR1 and CDR2 are MDHEN and SYDVKM. As DNA, the CDR3 is TGTGCCAGCAGTTTCGGGACGGCGCAAAGGGAGACCCAGTACTTC. Its translation: CASSFGTAQRETQYF.

This clone appeared a single time. The chain uses TRBV5-1 and TRBJ2-7; no clear D gene. Trimming cost V 2 bases and J 5 bases, with 11 bases left between them. Germline V gives CDR1 SGHRS, CDR2 YFSETQ. This CDR3 spans 13 amino acids. DNA for the CDR3: TGCGCCAGCAGCTTACTGCACGAGGACGAGCAGTACTTC. This encodes CASSLLHEDEQYF.

V and J are TRBV7-8 and TRBJ2-3; 15 nucleotides match TRBD2. The length of the CDR3 is 18 residues. Germline values: CDR1 SGHVS, CDR2 FQNEAQ. The J segment lost 0 bases and the V segment lost 2 bases, leaving 3 bases of the junction unmatched. CDR3 sequence reads: CASSLSGTSGRSTDTQYF. The CDR3 nucleotides are TGTGCCAGCAGCTTAAGTGGGACTAGCGGGAGGAGCACAGATACGCAGTATTTT.

The chain recombines TRBV28 with TRBJ1-5, with D hard to call. Germline loops: CDR1 MDHEN, CDR2 SYDVKM. This CDR3 has 12 residues. Trimming left V 7 bases short and J 3 bases short, with 7 bases between. CDR3 sequence: CASISANQPQHF. The CDR3, as DNA: TGTGCCAGCATTTCTGCCAATCAGCCCCAGCATTTT.

V is TRBV5-1 and J is TRBJ1-2; 9 nucleotides align to TRBD1. Trimming at V came to 0 bases and at J to 4 bases, leaving 4 bases not matched to a gene. Germline assignment: CDR1 SGHRS and CDR2 YFSETQ. The CDR3 loop spans 15 amino acids. The CDR3 here is CASSLEGQGAYGYTF. The CDR3 bases are TGCGCCAGCAGCTTGGAGGGACAGGGCGCCTATGGCTACACCTTC.

The chain employs TRBV6-6 and TRBJ2-2; TRBD2 is a possible D gene (6 bases). This CDR3 is 15 amino acids long. The V end was cut by 8 bases, the J end by 6 bases, with 19 bases between. Germline assignment: CDR1 MNHNY and CDR2 SVGAGI (reference sequence). The CDR3 reads CASDVGGTGAGELFF. The CDR3 DNA is TGTGCCAGCGACGTAGGTGGGACGGGAGCCGGGGAGCTGTTTTTT.

The V and J genes are TRBV7-9 and TRBJ2-2; D unresolved. This CDR3 has 14 residues. V lost 1 base and J 5 bases, leaving 8 bases between the germline ends. The germline gives CDR1 SEHNR, CDR2 FQNEAQ (reference sequence). This CDR3 is CASSLVLGTGELFF. The CDR3 DNA follows: TGTGCCAGCAGCTTAGTGCTAGGGACCGGGGAGCTGTTTTTT. Full variable domain (outside the CDR3, taken from reference TRBV7-9 and TRBJ2-2): DTGVSQNPRHKITKRGQNVTFRCDPISEHNRLYWYRQTLGQGPEFLTYFQNEAQLEKSRLLSDRFSAERPKGSFSTLEIQRTEQGDSAMYLCASSLVLGTGELFFGEGSRLTVL.

The J gene is TRBJ1-2, the V gene TRBV7-6, with TRBD1 matching over 7 bases. Per germline, CDR1 SGHVS and CDR2 FNYEAQ. After removal of 1 base from V and 7 bases from J, the junction contained 9 bases not matched to a gene. The CDR3 length is 15 residues. CDR3 sequence reads: CASSLEYRGASGYTF. CDR3 in DNA: TGTGCCAGCAGCTTAGAGTACAGGGGCGCCTCTGGCTACACCTTC.